The 14 T cell receptor beta chains reported below all come from one sample, sequenced in a study of monozygotic twins with inflammatory bowel disease. TCRdb processed the 5' RACE reads again and assigns one entry to each CDR3 protein, with no DNA. Its listing shows about 130,000 distinct CDR3 sequences. The sequencing input was blood. All receptors derive from a human donor with ulcerative colitis or Crohn's disease, or a healthy co-twin of an affected twin (not recorded which).

J is TRBJ2-1 and V is TRBV9; TCRdb's D gene call, TRBD1, goes unchecked for lack of DNA. CDR1 is SGDLS, CDR2 YYNGEE, per germline. The CDR3 contains 15 residues. The CDR3 reads CASSVDVTVNNEQFF.

V gene TRBV11-2 combines with J gene TRBJ2-1; the D call of TRBD1 rests on TCRdb alone, since no DNA is present to check it. Germline CDR1 reads SGHAT; CDR2 reads FQNNGV. The CDR3 runs to 15 residues. CDR3 in amino acids: CASSHTGADKNEQFF. Filled out from reference TRBV11-2 and TRBJ2-1, the complete variable domain reads EAGVAQSPRYKIIEKRQSVAFWCNPISGHATLYWYQQILGQGPKLLIQFQNNGVVDDSQLPKDRFSAERLKGVDSTLKIQPAKLEDSAVYLCASSHTGADKNEQFFGPGTRLTVL.

V is TRBV28 and J is TRBJ2-7; TCRdb designates TRBD1, a call that cannot be tested without DNA. The CDR3 runs to 13 residues. Germline V CDR1 and CDR2: MDHEN, SYDVKM. The CDR3 sequence is CASSLIGAYEQYF.

The chain employs TRBV12-3 or TRBV12-4 and TRBJ2-7; TCRdb's assignment of TRBD1 cannot be checked, as there is no DNA. The CDR3 length is 14 residues. This CDR3 reads CASTLGQGKGEQYF.

The chain uses TRBV7-9 and TRBJ2-1. The CDR3 contains 15 residues. CDR1 is SEHNR and CDR2 is FQNEAQ in the germline V gene (reference sequence). The CDR3 loop is CASSSALRSQNEQFF.

This chain links TRBV5-1 with TRBJ2-1; TCRdb selects TRBD1, and the lack of DNA leaves this call unchecked. CDR3 size: 17 residues. Germline V gene data show CDR1 as SGHRS and CDR2 as YFSETQ. The CDR3 spells CASSYWDRRSSYNEQFF.

The chain recombines TRBV12-3 or TRBV12-4 with TRBJ2-7; without DNA, the TCRdb call of TRBD1 cannot be checked. This CDR3 comprises 13 residues. The CDR3 loop reads CASSSTGDYEQYF.

The rearrangement links TRBV30 to TRBJ2-7; TCRdb selects TRBD1, and the lack of DNA leaves this call unchecked. The CDR3 extends over 13 amino acids. Germline CDR1 GTSNPN, CDR2 SVGIG (reference sequence). The CDR3: CACGTGGRYEQYF.

V gene TRBV3-1 combines with J gene TRBJ2-5; TCRdb's D call, TRBD1, is unchecked because there is no DNA. Germline V CDR1 and CDR2: LGHDT, YNNKEL (reference sequence). The CDR3 length is 15 residues. CDR3 sequence: CASSQSPQAKETQYF.

CDR3 loop: CASSPRTSGRPTLDNEQFF. The rearrangement links TRBV4-2 to TRBJ2-1; TCRdb outputs TRBD2, but without DNA this stays unchecked. Germline-derived CDR1 and CDR2 are LGHNA and YNFKEQ. The CDR3 spans 19 residues.

The chain recombines TRBV4-2 with TRBJ2-1; TCRdb proposes TRBD1, but this gene call is untestable without DNA. CDR1 LGHNA and CDR2 YNFKEQ come from the germline V gene. The CDR3 runs to 15 residues. The chain's CDR3 is CASRGILRGSDEQFF.

V and J are TRBV19 and TRBJ2-7; the D call from TCRdb, TRBD1, cannot be confirmed without DNA. Germline values: CDR1 LNHDA, CDR2 SQIVND (reference sequence). The CDR3 is 16 residues long. The CDR3 region is CASSSLGTGFSYEQYF.

The chain couples TRBV3-1 to TRBJ2-7; checking the TCRdb D call of TRBD1 is not possible without DNA. The CDR3 runs 14 residues. Germline-derived CDR1 and CDR2 are LGHDT and YNNKEL (reference sequence). The CDR3 here is CASSQVGTVYEQYF.

This rearrangement joins TRBV5-1 to TRBJ1-2. CDR1 is SGHRS, CDR2 YFSETQ, per germline. The CDR3 spans 15 residues. CDR3: CASSLAETSNRGYTF.